The 14 T cell receptor beta chains in this list originate from one sample, sequenced in a study of T-cell reconstitution after alpha-beta-depleted transplantation in children. Unique molecular identifiers were used in preparing the TCRbeta library. TCRdb recomputed calls from the PCR reads with MiXCR, one row per CDR3 protein. The sample lists more than 250,000 distinct CDR3 sequences, 9.9% occurring once. Sequencing used PBMCs from the stem cell graft donor, obtained from the stem cell graft. The receptor source for this set is a human donor who donated a stem cell graft to a child with SCID.

The genes are TRBV3-1 and TRBJ2-5, with D unresolved. The CDR3 extends over 15 amino acids. Per germline, CDR1 LGHDT and CDR2 YNNKEL (reference sequence). V was cut by 0 bases and J by 2 bases, with 10 bases left in between. CDR3 loop: CASSQDEVGQETQYF. Written as DNA, the CDR3 is TGTGCCAGCAGCCAAGATGAAGTAGGGCAAGAGACCCAGTACTTC.

The J gene is TRBJ2-3, the V gene TRBV12-3 or TRBV12-4; 12 nucleotides align to TRBD1. The V and J ends lost 5 bases and 4 bases, in that order; junction bases with no gene match: 4. The CDR3 covers 15 residues. This CDR3 reads CASSGTGGYADTQYF. CDR3 DNA: TGTGCCAGCAGTGGGACAGGGGGCTATGCAGATACGCAGTATTTT.

This clonotype was observed at least ten times. This chain links TRBV5-5 with TRBJ1-1, with D perhaps TRBD1 (6 bases). Trimming took 1 base from V and 5 from J, leaving 21 bases between them. The CDR3 is 17 amino acids. Germline V lookup: CDR1 SGHKS, CDR2 YYEKEE (reference sequence). In DNA form, the CDR3 reads TGTGCCAGCAGCTTGCTCGGGGGCGGAGTGGTAGGAACTGAAGCTTTCTTT. It yields the protein CASSLLGGGVVGTEAFF.

The sample holds many counts of this clonotype. The chain uses TRBV5-1 and TRBJ2-6, with D unclear. V was trimmed by 4 bases and J by 0 bases, leaving 8 bases between them. CDR3 length equals 15 residues. The germline CDR1 and CDR2 sequences are SGHRS and YFSETQ. CDR3 nucleotide sequence: TGCGCCAGCAGCCGAGACACCTCTGGGGCCAACGTCCTGACTTTC. The encoded protein is CASSRDTSGANVLTF. The full variable domain, rest sourced from reference TRBV5-1 and TRBJ2-6, is KAGVTQTPRYLIKTRGQQVTLSCSPISGHRSVSWYQQTPGQGLQFLFEYFSETQRNKGNFPGRFSGRQFSNSRSEMNVSTLELGDSALYLCASSRDTSGANVLTFGAGSRLTVL.

The CDR3 region has the DNA TGTGCCAGCAGTTTCTTCCAGACAGATTACCCCTACGAGCAGTACTTC. Amino acids: CASSFFQTDYPYEQYF. This chain joins TRBV12-3 or TRBV12-4 and TRBJ2-7; TRBD1 might be the D (5 bases). CDR3 size: 16 residues. Deletions cut 3 bases from V and 2 bases from J, with 17 bases between.

V gene TRBV29-1 combines with J gene TRBJ1-4; possibly TRBD1 for D (5 bases). The CDR3 totals 13 residues. V gave up 4 bases and J gave up 7 bases, with 13 bases separating them. Germline lookup yields CDR1 SQVTM and CDR2 ANQGSEA. This CDR3 reads CSVGDGGGEKLFF. The CDR3 DNA reads TGCAGCGTTGGGGATGGGGGAGGTGAAAAACTGTTTTTT.

The V call is TRBV4-1, the J call TRBJ1-3, with a possible D match to TRBD1 (6 bases). Germline V gene sequence: CDR1 MGHRA, CDR2 YSYEKL. V was pared by 3 bases and J by 0 bases, with 9 bases between. The CDR3 is made up of 15 amino acids. The CDR3 spells CASSQEQGSGNTIYF. The CDR3 DNA follows: TGCGCCAGCAGCCAGGAACAGGGCTCTGGAAACACCATATATTTT.

This clonotype was picked up many times. This chain links TRBV5-4 with TRBJ2-3; unclear D gene. The CDR3 has 13 residues. The ends were cut back, 0 bases at V and 4 bases at J, with 6 bases in the middle. Germline assignment: CDR1 SGHNT and CDR2 YYREEE (reference sequence). The CDR3 coding sequence is TGTGCCAGCAGCTTGGCCCAGGCAGATACGCAGTATTTT. It codes for CASSLAQADTQYF.

This clonotype has just a few counts. V and J are TRBV5-8 and TRBJ2-2; D unresolved. Germline CDR1 is SGHTS and CDR2 is YDEGEE. The V gene lost 8 bases and the J gene lost 4 bases, with 12 bases spanning the gap. The CDR3 is 13 residues long. The CDR3 loop reads CARKQDFTGELFF. For the CDR3, the DNA is TGTGCCAGAAAGCAGGATTTCACCGGGGAGCTGTTTTTT.

This clonotype was observed at least ten times. The V gene is TRBV14, the J gene TRBJ2-1; D is undetermined. CDR1 and CDR2 from the germline V gene are SGHDN and FVKESK. V was trimmed by 1 base and J by 3 bases, leaving 13 bases between them. This CDR3 contains 16 residues. CDR3 bases: TGTGCCAGCAGCCAAGCTGGAGTTGCGGACTACAATGAGCAGTTCTTC. Protein: CASSQAGVADYNEQFF.

This clonotype was observed many times. V gene TRBV29-1 combines with J gene TRBJ2-2; 11 bases fit TRBD1. The CDR3 sequence is 14 residues long. CDR1 and CDR2 (germline): SQVTM, ANQGSEA. The V and J ends lost 7 bases and 2 bases, in that order; junction bases with no gene match: 3. The CDR3 DNA sequence: TGCAGCGCTTGGACAGGGGGCAACACCGGGGAGCTGTTTTTT. Translation: CSAWTGGNTGELFF.

This clonotype was seen more than once but under ten times. The chain combines TRBV20-1 with TRBJ1-1; weak D call: TRBD1 (6 bases). V was cut by 3 bases and J by 4 bases, with 15 bases left in between. The germline V gene has CDR1 DFQATT and CDR2 SNEGSKA (reference sequence). The CDR3 is made up of 14 amino acids. The CDR3 sequence is CSARAGAGGTEAFF. The DNA for the CDR3 is TGCAGTGCTAGGGCAGGGGCGGGGGGCACTGAAGCTTTCTTT.

This clonotype was seen only a few times. The chain links TRBV15 to TRBJ2-3, with 8 bases lining up with TRBD2. V was pared by 5 bases and J by 4 bases, with 8 bases of the junction left unmatched. The CDR3 is 15 residues long. Germline V gives CDR1 LNHNV, CDR2 YYDKDF (reference sequence). CDR3 region: CATSPRAGGSDTQYF. For the CDR3, the DNA is TGTGCCACCAGCCCCCGGGCGGGGGGCTCAGATACGCAGTATTTT.

Ten or more counts support this clonotype. The V and J genes are TRBV7-8 and TRBJ2-3, with unresolved D. Between the trimmed V and J ends, which lost 8 bases and 0 bases, there was a span of 9 bases. CDR1 SGHVS and CDR2 FQNEAQ come from the germline V gene. CDR3 length: 13 residues. The CDR3 sequence: CASLSASTDTQYF. The DNA for the CDR3 is TGTGCCAGCTTGAGCGCTAGCACAGATACGCAGTATTTT.